This TCR beta chain originates from a study of blood T cell repertoires in COVID-19. Study information: COVID-19 samples from acute and convalescent phases originated in the United States, Italy and Spain. Sources were T cells, B-cell-depleted T cells, or PBMCs; the material itself was cDNA or gDNA.

Original data processing: Amplification of reference gene primers was used by the study to estimate nucleated cell counts. Some clones are missing from TCRdb's copy, which holds only in-frame ones; the method was immunoSEQ multiplex PCR. D and trimming come from the DNA, and the V and J calls and clone size come from that table. This table holds about 160,000 clones, about nine tenths found once. Trimming removed 4 bases from V and 7 bases from J; junction bases left unmatched: 8. The germline CDR1 and CDR2 sequences are SQVTM and ANQGSEA. This CDR3 has 14 residues. The clonotype originates from a woman aged 55 to 70 who had recovered from COVID-19. The sequenced material came from peripheral blood. This chain links TRBV29-1 with TRBJ1-4, with 8 bases that match TRBD1. The CDR3 here is CSVGVSGGTEKLFF. CDR3 sequence (DNA): TGCAGCGTTGGAGTCTCAGGGGGCACTGAAAAACTGTTTTTT.